This paragraph covers one T cell receptor (beta chain) sequence. Its specific antigen is unknown. No quality values exist for individual bases; no much larger clone is one base distant. This sample was taken from a study of shared clonotypes between healthy human individuals (dated by TCRdb to 2019 to 2021). Study-wide context: A couple of women and three men aged 18 to 49 years were included in the cohort. For each donor, CD4 naive and CD4 memory were each run on three plates, CD8 naive on two plates, and CD8 memory on one plate. To increase sequencing depth and limit assay-specific biases, different laboratories used diverse techniques to prepare libraries and sequence TCR repertoires. Per donor, leukapheresis produced somewhere between about 0.8 and 9 billion PBMCs. The study deeply sequenced blood TCR repertoires of several healthy adults to estimate repertoire size and the extent of clonotype sharing between individuals.

Trimming costs V 0 bases and J 7 bases, and their ends lie 10 bases apart. The germline V gene specifies SGHRS as CDR1 and YFSETQ as CDR2. From cysteine to phenylalanine, the CDR3 is 14 amino acids long. Only CDR3 DNA remains: 42 bases, in frame from the first base. The donors were healthy, HIV-negative adults who had no recently reported acute infections or vaccinations. Every donor was a Caucasian adult residing in Nashville, Tennessee, USA. CD4+ T cells were enriched through magnetic negative selection, after which naive cells were positively selected on CD45RA and the remaining negative fraction served as the memory subset. After blood collection by leukapheresis, PBMCs were isolated using Ficoll-Histopaque density gradient centrifugation and then cryopreserved in the vapor phase of liquid nitrogen. Analytical flow cytometry was used to check the purity and quantity of each magnetically sorted T cell population. From each sorted fraction, genomic DNA was isolated and quantified by UV absorbance on a Nanodrop 2000c.

On the study overall, not on this receptor specifically: Larger estimated clonotype richness was generally found for naive subsets than for memory subsets. Compared with non-shared clonotypes, the clonotypes found in all four sorted-subset donors had higher generation probabilities. Across a handful of donors, around 5% of naive CD4, approximately 3.6% of naive CD8, approximately 2.5% of memory CD4, and under 0.45% of memory CD8 clonotypes were shared. Sampling was limited to blood, and TCR repertoires in tissue likely differ from TCR repertoires in blood. Based on pairwise subsampling, the degree of clonotype sharing among donors was expected to be affected by sequencing depth. Even with the large sequencing depth, rarefaction of the sorted-subset datasets indicated that sequencing was incomplete. The small number of donors limited the genetic and exposure-history diversity represented.

Using the deep immunoSEQ assay, multiplex PCR amplified TCR CDR3 regions from genomic DNA. Extracted genomic DNA from each cell subset was spread evenly across all wells of several immunoSEQ 96-well plates, with each plate serving as a replicate. For sorted subsets, approximately 210 ng of genomic DNA, equivalent to 25,000 to 35,000 T cell genomes, went into each replicate PCR. Purified libraries were measured with a Qubit 3.0 fluorometer, size-checked on a Bioanalyzer 2100, and measured again with the KAPA Library Quantification kit. A separate single-read 150-cycle Illumina NextSeq 550 flow cell was used to sequence each immunoSEQ 96-well plate. Concerning the study's data processing: Because the immunoSEQ output held only junctional sequences and lacked quality scores, the filtering could not match the filtering applied to full-length reads. Sequences were annotated with PyIR, a Python wrapper for IgBLAST v1.9, using IMGT germline references to assign V/J genes and CDR3. Reads were removed for weak V/J assignments (E-value above 1e-6), missing CDR3, stop codons, out-of-frame junctions, or ambiguous translated residues. V3J clonotypes were defined as sequences sharing an identical inferred V gene, J gene, and CDR3 amino acid sequence. The percentage overlap between two repertoires was calculated by dividing the number of shared unique clonotypes by the size of the smaller repertoire. Repertoire richness was assessed with RTK rarefaction, the Chao1 estimator, and Recon v2.1 estimates of unobserved clonotypes. Generation probabilities for all TCRbeta clonotypes obtained by the gDNA method from several donors were computed using OLGA. As stored in TCRdb, this immuneACCESS dataset retains in-frame rearrangements with V and J assigned. A fraction of the clones does not appear; measured against another copy, unresolved V genes explain less than half of the discrepancy, and the remainder lacks a known reason. The V and J calls and the clone size are those of that table, but D and trimming were determined from the DNA. The sample table holds 600,000 to 700,000 clones, of which around three quarters were seen once. Together, the top ten hold around 1.8% of the sample.

Rearrangement joined TRBV5-1 to TRBJ1-4; a tentative D match to TRBD1 spans 5 bases. This sequence was found in a woman between 25 and 40 years old in good health. Specimen: memory CD4+ T cells sorted from blood. The cell subset or site label, as the study defines it: CD45RA-negative fraction. The CDR3 reads CASSLGSGVEKLFF. The nucleotide sequence is TGCGCCAGCAGCTTGGGTTCGGGGGTTGAAAAACTGTTTTTT.